This T cell receptor beta chain was sequenced for a study of T cell repertoires in cytomegalovirus infection. The table lists this clonotype with a few counts. No antigen is known for it. TCRdb reanalysed the reads using MiXCR and keeps one entry per CDR3 protein. The repertoire holds approximately 910,000 distinct CDR3 sequences, with approximately 31% as singletons. Study outcomes and limitations: CMV-specific TCR beta clonotypes restricted by HLA-C dominated the ex vivo response.

The length of the CDR3 is 13 residues. CDR1 and CDR2 from the germline V gene are MNHNS and SASEGT. The germline V and J ends were trimmed by 7 bases and 1 base, with 10 bases remaining between them. The specimen comprised cultured CD8+ T cells from PBMCs, sampled from culture after CMV antigen stimulation. The genes are TRBV6-1 and TRBJ1-1; no reliable D call. This receptor was taken from a human donor in good health (CMV status not recorded). Some clones in this sample may be carry-over from other donors' samples. Here the CDR3 DNA reads TGTGCCAGCAATATAGGACCGAACACTGAAGCTTTCTTT. It encodes CASNIGPNTEAFF.